The 6 T cell receptor beta chains reported below all come from one sample, sequenced in a study of cytomegalovirus exposure and HLA in healthy donors. This PCR relied on a set of 60 Vbeta primers and 13 Jbeta primers. The method was immunoSEQ multiplex PCR; TCRdb's version includes in-frame clones alone and lacks a portion of them. The sample contains some 120,000 clones, 75% to 85% of which appear only once. The sequencing sample was made of PBMCs. Every receptor here comes from a man aged 18 to 29 in good health and CMV-seronegative.

The rearrangement joins TRBV6-4 to TRBJ2-2; 9 positions agree with TRBD2. J was trimmed by 1 base and V by 6 bases; bases with no gene match: 3. The CDR3 loop spans 15 amino acids. Germline V lookup: CDR1 MRHNA, CDR2 SNTAGT. DNA of the CDR3: TGTGCCAGCAGCCCGACTAGCGGGAACACCGGGGAGCTGTTTTTT. It specifies CASSPTSGNTGELFF.

The J gene is TRBJ1-6, the V gene TRBV11-2; 8 nucleotides match TRBD1. Germline assignment: CDR1 SGHAT and CDR2 FQNNGV. The V gene end was trimmed by 4 bases and the J gene end by 12 bases; junction bases not matched to a gene: 5. This CDR3 spans 13 amino acids. The CDR3 DNA follows: TGTGCCAGCAGCTCGAAAGACAGGGGACCCCTCCACTTT. Encoded protein: CASSSKDRGPLHF.

This chain joins TRBV19 and TRBJ2-7; 8 positions agree with TRBD1. The CDR3 is 16 amino acids. The germline V gene has CDR1 LNHDA and CDR2 SQIVND (reference sequence). J was trimmed by 0 bases and V by 8 bases; bases with no gene match: 12. The CDR3 sequence: CASAPGTGKSSYEQYF. CDR3 nucleotides: TGTGCCAGTGCCCCCGGGACAGGTAAAAGCTCCTACGAGCAGTACTTC.

The chain uses TRBV6-5 and TRBJ2-2, with D possibly matching TRBD2 (7 bases). CDR3 size: 14 residues. Trimming left V 7 bases short and J 2 bases short, with 11 bases between. Germline V CDR1 and CDR2: MNHEY, SVGAGI. CDR3 in amino acids: CASKAGHNTGELFF. In DNA form, the CDR3 reads TGTGCCAGCAAAGCGGGACACAACACCGGGGAGCTGTTTTTT.

This clone was seen a few times. The rearrangement links TRBV2 to TRBJ1-1; a weak D match, TRBD1 (6 bases). The V end lost 6 bases, the J end lost 1 base, and 15 bases lay between the germline ends. Germline V gene sequence: CDR1 SNHLY, CDR2 FYNNEI. CDR3 length: 15 residues. CDR3 in DNA: TGTGCCAGCAGGTCTGACAGGAGACGGAACACTGAAGCTTTCTTT. It translates to CASRSDRRRNTEAFF. The full variable domain, in which reference TRBV2 and TRBJ1-1 provide the parts outside the CDR3, is EPEVTQTPSHQVTQMGQEVILRCVPISNHLYFYWYRQILGQKVEFLVSFYNNEISEKSEIFDDQFSVERPDGSNFTLKIRSTKLEDSAMYFCASRSDRRRNTEAFFGQGTRLTVV.

V usage is TRBV9 and J usage is TRBJ2-5; 12 bases match TRBD1. Germline V lookup: CDR1 SGDLS, CDR2 YYNGEE. The CDR3 is made up of 16 amino acids. V trimming: 2 bases; J trimming: 5 bases; junction bases outside the gene matches: 7. The CDR3 DNA reads TGTGCCAGCAGCGTGGGACAGGGGGCACGTTGGGAGACCCAGTACTTC. Amino acid sequence: CASSVGQGARWETQYF.